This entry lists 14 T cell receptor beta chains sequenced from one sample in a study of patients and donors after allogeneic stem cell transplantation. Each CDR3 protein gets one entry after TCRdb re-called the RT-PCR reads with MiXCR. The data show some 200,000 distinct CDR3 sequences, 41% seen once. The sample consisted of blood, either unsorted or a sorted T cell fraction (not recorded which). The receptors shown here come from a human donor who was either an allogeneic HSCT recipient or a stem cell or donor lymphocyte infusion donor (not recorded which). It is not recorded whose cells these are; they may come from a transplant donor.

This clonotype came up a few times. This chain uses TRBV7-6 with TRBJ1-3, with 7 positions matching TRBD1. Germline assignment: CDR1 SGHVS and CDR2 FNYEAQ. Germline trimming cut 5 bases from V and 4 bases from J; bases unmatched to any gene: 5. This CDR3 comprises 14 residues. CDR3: CASSPRQGGNTIYF. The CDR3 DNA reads TGTGCCAGCAGCCCCCGACAGGGAGGAAACACCATATATTTT.

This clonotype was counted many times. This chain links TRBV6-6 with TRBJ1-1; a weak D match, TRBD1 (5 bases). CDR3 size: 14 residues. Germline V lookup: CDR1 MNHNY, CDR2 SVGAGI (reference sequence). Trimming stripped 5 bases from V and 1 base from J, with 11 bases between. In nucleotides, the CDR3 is TGTGCCAGCAGTGCCAGGGATCCGAACACTGAAGCTTTCTTT. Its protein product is CASSARDPNTEAFF.

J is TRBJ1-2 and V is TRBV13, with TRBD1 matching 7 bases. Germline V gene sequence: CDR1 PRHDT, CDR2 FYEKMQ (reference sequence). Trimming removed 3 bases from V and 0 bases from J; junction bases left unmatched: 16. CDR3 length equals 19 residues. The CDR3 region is CASSFLNPGQTLSNYGYTF. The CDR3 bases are TGTGCCAGCAGCTTTTTAAATCCGGGACAGACTTTATCTAACTATGGCTACACCTTC.

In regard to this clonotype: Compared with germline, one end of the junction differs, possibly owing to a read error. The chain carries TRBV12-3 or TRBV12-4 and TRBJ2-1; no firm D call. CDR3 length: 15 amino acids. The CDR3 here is CASTRTGIQYNEQIF. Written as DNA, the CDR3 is TGTGCCAGCACCCGTACCGGAATTCAGTACAATGAGCAGATCTTC.

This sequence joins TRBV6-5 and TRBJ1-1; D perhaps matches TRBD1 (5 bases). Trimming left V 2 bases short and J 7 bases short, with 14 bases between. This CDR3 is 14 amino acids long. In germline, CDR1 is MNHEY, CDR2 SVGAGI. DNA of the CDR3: TGTGCCAGCAGTTACATTGGGGACGGACGTGAAGCTTTCTTT. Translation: CASSYIGDGREAFF.

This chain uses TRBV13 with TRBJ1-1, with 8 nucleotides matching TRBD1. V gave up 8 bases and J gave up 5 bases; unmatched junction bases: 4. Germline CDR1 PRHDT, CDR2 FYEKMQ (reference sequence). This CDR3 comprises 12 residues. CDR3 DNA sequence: TGTGCCAGCGGACAGGGATTAACTGAAGCTTTCTTT. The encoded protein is CASGQGLTEAFF.

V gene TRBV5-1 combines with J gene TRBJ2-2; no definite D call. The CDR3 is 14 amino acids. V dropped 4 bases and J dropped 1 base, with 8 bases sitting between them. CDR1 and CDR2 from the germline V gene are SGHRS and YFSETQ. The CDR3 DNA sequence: TGCGCCAGCAGCCCTGACTGGAACACCGGGGAGCTGTTTTTT. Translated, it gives CASSPDWNTGELFF.

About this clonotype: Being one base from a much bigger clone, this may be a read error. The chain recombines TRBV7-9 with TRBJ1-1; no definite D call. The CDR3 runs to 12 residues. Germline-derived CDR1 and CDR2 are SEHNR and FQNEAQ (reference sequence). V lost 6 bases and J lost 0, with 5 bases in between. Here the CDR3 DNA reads TGTGCCAGCAGATTAATGAACACTGAAGCTTTCTTT. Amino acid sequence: CASRLMNTEAFF.

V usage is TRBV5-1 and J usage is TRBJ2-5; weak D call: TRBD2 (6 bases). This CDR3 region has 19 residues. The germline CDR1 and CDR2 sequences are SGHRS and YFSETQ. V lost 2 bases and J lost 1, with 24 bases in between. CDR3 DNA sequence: TGCGCCAGCAGCTTTCTGACGGGAGCGGAGGAAAATCTCCAAGAGACCCAGTACTTC. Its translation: CASSFLTGAEENLQETQYF.

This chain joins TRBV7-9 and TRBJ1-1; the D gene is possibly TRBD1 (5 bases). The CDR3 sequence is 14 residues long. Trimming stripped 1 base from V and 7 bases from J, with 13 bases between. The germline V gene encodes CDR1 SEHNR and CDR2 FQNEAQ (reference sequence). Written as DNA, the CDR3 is TGTGCCAGCAGCTTAGAGGTAAGGGGCGGTGAAGCTTTCTTT. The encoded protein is CASSLEVRGGEAFF. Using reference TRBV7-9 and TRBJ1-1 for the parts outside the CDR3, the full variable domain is DTGVSQNPRHKITKRGQNVTFRCDPISEHNRLYWYRQTLGQGPEFLTYFQNEAQLEKSRLLSDRFSAERPKGSFSTLEIQRTEQGDSAMYLCASSLEVRGGEAFFGQGTRLTVV.

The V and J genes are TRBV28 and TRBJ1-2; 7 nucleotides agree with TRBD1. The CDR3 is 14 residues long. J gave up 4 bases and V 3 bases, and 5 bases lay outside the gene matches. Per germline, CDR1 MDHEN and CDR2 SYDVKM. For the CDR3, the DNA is TGTGCCAGCAGTTTGAGCGGGACAGTCTATGGCTACACCTTC. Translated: CASSLSGTVYGYTF.

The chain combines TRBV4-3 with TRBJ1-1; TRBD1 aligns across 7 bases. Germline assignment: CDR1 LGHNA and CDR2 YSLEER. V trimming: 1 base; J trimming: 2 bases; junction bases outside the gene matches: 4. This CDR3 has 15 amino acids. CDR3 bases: TGCGCCAGCAGCCAAGGGACAGGTTCAAACACTGAAGCTTTCTTT. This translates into CASSQGTGSNTEAFF.

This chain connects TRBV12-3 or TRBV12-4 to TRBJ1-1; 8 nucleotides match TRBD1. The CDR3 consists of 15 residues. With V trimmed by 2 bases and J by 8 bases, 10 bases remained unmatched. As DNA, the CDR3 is TGTGCCAGCAGTTTACCCTCTACAGGGGGGAAAGAAGCTTTCTTT. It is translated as CASSLPSTGGKEAFF.

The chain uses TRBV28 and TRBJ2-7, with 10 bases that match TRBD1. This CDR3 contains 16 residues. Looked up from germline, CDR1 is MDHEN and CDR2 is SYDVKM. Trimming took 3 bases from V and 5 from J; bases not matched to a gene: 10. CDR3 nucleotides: TGTGCCAGCAGTTTGGGTTTGGACAGGGGGGCGGACGAGCAGTACTTC. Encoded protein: CASSLGLDRGADEQYF. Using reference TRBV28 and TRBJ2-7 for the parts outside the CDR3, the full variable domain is DVKVTQSSRYLVKRTGEKVFLECVQDMDHENMFWYRQDPGLGLRLIYFSYDVKMKEKGDIPEGYSVSREKKERFSLILESASTNQTSMYLCASSLGLDRGADEQYFGPGTRLTVT.